This paragraph reports one T cell receptor (beta chain). CDR1 and CDR2 (germline): MNHEY, SMNVEV (reference sequence). The V and J ends lost 5 bases and 0 bases respectively, with 15 bases between them. This CDR3 has 16 amino acids. Study processing details: Nucleated cell number was recorded as an estimate derived from reference gene primer amplification. TCRdb keeps only in-frame clones here, not all; method: immunoSEQ multiplex PCR. D and trimming come from the DNA, and the V and J calls and clone size come from that table. This sample yields tens of thousands of clones, of which approximately 90% are seen a single time; 5% to 6.5% belongs to the top ten. The data derive from a study of blood T cell repertoires in COVID-19. Overall study: Material from acute and convalescent COVID-19 was sourced from the United States, Italy and Spain. Nucleic acid was either cDNA or gDNA, and it came from T cells, B-cell-depleted T cells, or PBMCs.

The V and J genes are TRBV27 and TRBJ2-3, with D perhaps matching TRBD2 (6 bases). The source is a man aged 60 to 69 with acute or convalescent COVID-19. Sequencing was carried out using peripheral blood. Here the CDR3 reads CASSPWGLGSTDTQYF. Here the CDR3 DNA reads TGTGCCAGCAGTCCTTGGGGACTCGGGAGCACAGATACGCAGTATTTT.